The 4 T cell receptor beta chains below all came from one sample that was sequenced in a study of cytomegalovirus exposure and HLA in healthy donors. PCR amplification relied on 60 Vbeta primers (plus 13 Jbeta primers). Assay used: immunoSEQ multiplex PCR; TCRdb lists only in-frame clones, some missing. The sample has around 100,000 clones, 70% to 80% seen once; the top ten hold approximately 5%. Sequencing was performed on PBMCs. The receptors come from a woman between 25 and 40 years old in good health and CMV-seropositive.

The table lists this clone with a count of one. The chain recombines TRBV14 with TRBJ1-1; TRBD1 agrees at 9 bases. J was trimmed by 7 bases and V by 2 bases; bases with no gene match: 8. Germline loops: CDR1 SGHDN, CDR2 FVKESK. CDR3 length: 15 residues. As DNA, the CDR3 is TGTGCCAGCAGCCAACAAGGACAGGGGTACGGTGAAGCTTTCTTT. The encoded protein is CASSQQGQGYGEAFF. Full variable domain (missing parts from reference TRBV14 and TRBJ1-1): EAGVTQFPSHSVIEKGQTVTLRCDPISGHDNLYWYRRVMGKEIKFLLHFVKESKQDESGMPNNRFLAERTGGTYSTLKVQPAELEDSGVYFCASSQQGQGYGEAFFGQGTRLTVV.

The chain links TRBV11-3 to TRBJ2-2; 12 bases are a match to TRBD2. CDR1 and CDR2 (germline): SGHNT, YENEEA. The CDR3 spans 19 residues. Germline trimming cut 3 bases from V and 2 bases from J; bases unmatched to any gene: 10. CDR3 bases: TGTGCCAGCAGCTTGAACCCTAGCGGGAGGGGAATTAACACCGGGGAGCTGTTTTTT. It codes for CASSLNPSGRGINTGELFF.

The chain recombines TRBV6-1 with TRBJ2-3; 8 positions agree with TRBD1. The V segment lost 6 bases and the J segment 3 bases; nucleotides outside the gene matches: 8. The CDR3 covers 15 residues. The germline gives CDR1 MNHNS, CDR2 SASEGT. The CDR3 region has the DNA TGTGCCAGCAGCGTACAGGGGGTGAAGACAGATACGCAGTATTTT. Amino acids: CASSVQGVKTDTQYF.

V gene TRBV6-4 combines with J gene TRBJ1-5; D is unresolved. The length of the CDR3 is 13 residues. V was pared by 0 bases and J by 6 bases, with 6 bases between. Germline assignment: CDR1 MRHNA and CDR2 SNTAGT. The DNA for the CDR3 is TGTGCCAGCAGTGACTCCGCTAGTCAGCCCCAGCATTTT. Translation: CASSDSASQPQHF.